The 27 T cell receptor beta chains below were found in one sample sequenced in a study of cytomegalovirus exposure and HLA in healthy donors. Produced via immunoSEQ multiplex PCR; TCRdb's table is partial and in-frame only. The sample shows around 250,000 clones, roughly 91% of them seen only once. Sequenced material: PBMCs. The receptor set was obtained from a young woman in good health and CMV-seronegative.

V and J are TRBV4-3 and TRBJ1-3; D is uncertain. From germline, CDR1 is LGHNA and CDR2 YSLEER. V was trimmed by 0 bases and J by 2 bases, leaving 11 bases between them. The CDR3 covers 16 residues. The CDR3 reads CASSQDLRTPGNTIYF. The CDR3 DNA sequence: TGCGCCAGCAGCCAAGATCTACGAACGCCTGGAAACACCATATATTTT.

CDR3 residues: CASSKVNQGYEQYF. CDR3 DNA: TGTGCCAGTTCCAAGGTCAACCAGGGTTACGAGCAGTACTTC. This chain joins TRBV19 and TRBJ2-7, with D perhaps matching TRBD1 (5 bases). The germline V and J ends were trimmed by 8 bases and 4 bases, with 18 bases remaining between them. The CDR3 has 14 residues. CDR1 is LNHDA, CDR2 SQIVND, per germline (reference sequence). Filled out from reference TRBV19 and TRBJ2-7, the complete variable domain reads DGGITQSPKYLFRKEGQNVTLSCEQNLNHDAMYWYRQDPGQGLRLIYYSQIVNDFQKGDIAEGYSVSREKKESFPLTVTSAQKNPTAFYLCASSKVNQGYEQYFGPGTRLTVT.

The V call is TRBV18, the J call TRBJ2-1, with 14 bases aligning to TRBD2. The V gene end was trimmed by 3 bases and the J gene end by 8 bases; junction bases not matched to a gene: 0. Germline V gives CDR1 KGHSH, CDR2 LQKENI. This CDR3 spans 14 amino acids. The DNA of the CDR3 is TGTGCCAGCTCACCGGGACTAGCGGGAGATGAGCAGTTCTTC. Translating gives CASSPGLAGDEQFF.

The V and J genes are TRBV6-1 and TRBJ2-7, with TRBD1 identical over 9 bases. This CDR3 has 15 amino acids. The V gene's germline CDR1 is MNHNS and CDR2 SASEGT. The V and J ends lost 6 bases and 1 base, in that order; junction bases with no gene match: 7. The CDR3 nucleotides read TGTGCCAGCAGCCAGGTGGGGACAGGGTCCTACGAGCAGTACTTC. As protein: CASSQVGTGSYEQYF.

J is TRBJ2-3 and V is TRBV11-3, with 8 bases aligning to TRBD1. There are 16 residues in the CDR3. The germline CDR1 and CDR2 sequences are SGHNT and YENEEA. Trimming removed 6 bases from V and 5 bases from J; junction bases left unmatched: 13. The DNA of the CDR3 is TGTGCCAGCAGTTGGCGTGGACAGGGTCTTGGAGATACGCAGTATTTT. It specifies CASSWRGQGLGDTQYF.

This clone was picked up a small number of times. For the CDR3, the DNA is TGTGCCAGCAGCTTTGAGGGGTACACCGGGGAGCTGTTTTTT. Protein product: CASSFEGYTGELFF. The rearrangement links TRBV7-9 to TRBJ2-2, with D possibly being TRBD1 or TRBD2 (5 bases each). V lost 3 bases and J lost 3, with 8 bases in between. The CDR3 consists of 14 residues. The germline gives CDR1 SEHNR, CDR2 FQNEAQ (reference sequence).

The chain combines TRBV28 with TRBJ1-5, with D hard to call. Trimming pared 6 bases from V and 1 base from J, leaving 4 bases between. CDR3 length: 12 amino acids. Germline-derived CDR1 and CDR2 are MDHEN and SYDVKM. The CDR3 DNA follows: TGTGCCAGCAGGGTAAGCAATCAGCCCCAGCATTTT. Protein: CASRVSNQPQHF.

The chain couples TRBV19 to TRBJ2-7; possibly TRBD1 for D (5 bases). Looked up from germline, CDR1 is LNHDA and CDR2 is SQIVND (reference sequence). With 7 bases removed from V and 7 bases from J, the gap between germline ends came to 20 bases. The CDR3 spans 14 residues. This chain's CDR3 is CASTSGSALREQYF. CDR3 sequence (DNA): TGTGCCAGTACCTCAGGGTCGGCCTTGAGGGAGCAGTACTTC.

This chain connects TRBV4-3 to TRBJ2-1; 8 nucleotides line up with TRBD1. Germline V gene lookup returns CDR1 LGHNA and CDR2 YSLEER. Trimming at V came to 3 bases and at J to 0 bases, leaving 10 bases not matched to a gene. CDR3 length: 18 amino acids. CDR3 loop: CASSHARQGTYSYNEQFF. The DNA of the CDR3 is TGCGCCAGCAGCCATGCCAGACAGGGGACCTACTCCTACAATGAGCAGTTCTTC.

The J gene is TRBJ2-4, the V gene TRBV2, with a possible D match to TRBD1 (6 bases). CDR3 length equals 15 residues. The V gene lost 6 bases and the J gene lost 6 bases, with 18 bases spanning the gap. The germline gives CDR1 SNHLY, CDR2 FYNNEI. The CDR3 nucleotides read TGTGCCAGCAGCCCCAGGGGTGCTGGGGGAAACATTCAGTACTTC. Translation gives CASSPRGAGGNIQYF.

The J gene is TRBJ2-5, the V gene TRBV4-3; D is perhaps TRBD1 (5 bases). Trimming removed 1 base from V and 2 bases from J, with 11 bases in between. CDR1 is LGHNA and CDR2 is YSLEER in the germline V gene. CDR3 length equals 15 residues. CDR3 nucleotide sequence: TGCGCCAGCAGCCAAGCGACCAGGGATCAAGAGACCCAGTACTTC. It specifies CASSQATRDQETQYF.

CDR3: CASSLRTSGMPEQYF. The CDR3 nucleotides read TGTGCCAGCAGCTTAAGGACTAGCGGGATGCCCGAGCAGTACTTC. The chain has TRBV7-6 and TRBJ2-7; 12 bases agree with TRBD2. CDR3 length equals 15 residues. The V and J ends lost 2 bases and 6 bases, in that order; junction bases with no gene match: 5. Per germline, CDR1 SGHVS and CDR2 FNYEAQ. Using reference TRBV7-6 and TRBJ2-7 for the parts outside the CDR3, the full variable domain is GAGVSQSPRYKVTKRGQDVALRCDPISGHVSLYWYRQALGQGPEFLTYFNYEAQQDKSGLPNDRFSAERPEGSISTLTIQRTEQRDSAMYRCASSLRTSGMPEQYFGPGTRLTVT.

The chain links TRBV7-2 to TRBJ2-7; the D gene is possibly TRBD1 (6 bases). This CDR3 contains 12 residues. From germline, CDR1 is SGHTA and CDR2 FQGNSA. Trimming pared 5 bases from V and 4 bases from J, leaving 9 bases between. CDR3 sequence (DNA): TGTGCCAGCAGCCTGACAGGATACGAGCAGTACTTC. This sequence encodes CASSLTGYEQYF.

The chain joins TRBV7-6 to TRBJ2-1; D tentatively reads TRBD1 or TRBD2 (5 bases each). The CDR3 sequence is 14 residues long. Germline V gene lookup returns CDR1 SGHVS and CDR2 FNYEAQ. The V gene lost 1 base and the J gene lost 8 bases, with 12 bases spanning the gap. The CDR3: CASSLVLGDDEQFF. CDR3 DNA: TGTGCCAGCAGCTTAGTATTGGGGGATGATGAGCAGTTCTTC.

The chain uses TRBV27 and TRBJ2-3; a possible D gene is TRBD1 (6 bases). CDR3 length: 14 residues. Trimming removed 4 bases from V and 3 bases from J, with 11 bases in between. CDR1 and CDR2 from the germline V gene are MNHEY and SMNVEV (reference sequence). This CDR3 is CASSWTAFTDTQYF. CDR3 DNA sequence: TGTGCCAGCAGTTGGACAGCATTTACAGATACGCAGTATTTT.

The chain joins TRBV27 to TRBJ2-2; TRBD1 matches at 7 bases. V was pared by 2 bases and J by 7 bases, with 7 bases of the junction left unmatched. CDR1 and CDR2 from the germline V gene are MNHEY and SMNVEV (reference sequence). CDR3 size: 15 residues. The CDR3 sequence is CASSLSTGVVGELFF. CDR3 sequence (DNA): TGTGCCAGCAGTTTAAGCACAGGGGTGGTCGGGGAGCTGTTTTTT.

The chain recombines TRBV10-2 with TRBJ2-3, with 7 bases lining up with TRBD1. CDR3 length: 14 residues. Per the germline V gene, CDR1 is WSHSY and CDR2 is SAAADI. With 3 bases clipped from V and 3 bases from J, the junction kept 3 bases outside the gene matches. CDR3 region: CASSDGTATDTQYF. The CDR3, as DNA: TGCGCCAGCAGTGACGGGACAGCGACAGATACGCAGTATTTT.

The chain couples TRBV19 to TRBJ2-1; D ambiguous. V was trimmed by 0 bases and J by 0 bases, leaving 15 bases between them. There are 18 residues in the CDR3. The germline V gene encodes CDR1 LNHDA and CDR2 SQIVND (reference sequence). The CDR3 reads CASSIELSAASSYNEQFF. The CDR3 coding sequence is TGTGCCAGTAGTATAGAACTTTCGGCGGCCAGCTCCTACAATGAGCAGTTCTTC.

The V and J genes are TRBV19 and TRBJ2-2; D perhaps matches TRBD2 (6 bases). V lost 10 bases, J lost 3 bases, and 15 bases lay in between. CDR1 is LNHDA, CDR2 SQIVND, per germline (reference sequence). The CDR3 has 14 residues. CDR3 loop: CAMRIGGDTGELFF. In nucleotides, the CDR3 is TGTGCCATGCGAATCGGCGGGGACACCGGGGAGCTGTTTTTT.

The genes are TRBV19 and TRBJ2-6; 8 bases map to TRBD1. With V trimmed by 7 bases and J by 2 bases, 13 bases remained unmatched. From germline, CDR1 is LNHDA and CDR2 SQIVND (reference sequence). CDR3 length equals 18 residues. The DNA of the CDR3 is TGTGCCAGTAAACGGACAGGGAGTAATCTCGCTGGGGCCAACGTCCTGACTTTC. It specifies CASKRTGSNLAGANVLTF.

V and J are TRBV6-4 and TRBJ2-2; a possible D gene is TRBD1 (5 bases). Trimming shortened V by 7 bases and J by 1 base, and 10 bases separated the two germline ends. The CDR3 is 14 residues long. Germline V CDR1 and CDR2: MRHNA, SNTAGT. Here the CDR3 DNA reads TGTGCCAGCATGAGGACAAGGAACACCGGGGAGCTGTTTTTT. It translates to CASMRTRNTGELFF.

V and J are TRBV10-3 and TRBJ1-1, with 8 bases fitting TRBD1. Germline CDR1 and CDR2: ENHRY and SYGVKD. The CDR3 has 14 residues. With V trimmed by 3 bases and J by 7 bases, 7 bases remained unmatched. This CDR3 reads CAISDRQGRGEAFF. CDR3 coding DNA: TGTGCCATCAGTGATAGACAGGGGCGTGGTGAAGCTTTCTTT.

The J gene is TRBJ1-2, the V gene TRBV28, with D perhaps TRBD1 (5 bases). The germline gives CDR1 MDHEN, CDR2 SYDVKM. V dropped 7 bases and J dropped 4 bases, with 13 bases sitting between them. The CDR3 spans 13 residues. The CDR3 DNA is TGTGCCAGCACCCTTCAGGGACCCTATGGCTACACCTTC. This gives the protein CASTLQGPYGYTF.

V gene TRBV28 combines with J gene TRBJ2-7; no firm D call. This CDR3 has 16 residues. Deletions cut 1 base from V and 0 bases from J, with 13 bases between. From germline, CDR1 is MDHEN and CDR2 SYDVKM. DNA of the CDR3: TGTGCCAGCAGTTTATTGGTAGCAATGAGCTCCTACGAGCAGTACTTC. Protein sequence: CASSLLVAMSSYEQYF.

The CDR3 DNA follows: TGTGCCAGCAGACCATGGGAAACAGGGTTAGATGGCTACACCTTC. Amino acids: CASRPWETGLDGYTF. The chain employs TRBV6-5 and TRBJ1-2, with a possible D match to TRBD1 (6 bases). Germline assignment: CDR1 MNHEY and CDR2 SVGAGI. The CDR3 runs 15 residues. V lost 6 bases, J lost 6 bases, and 20 bases lay in between.

This chain links TRBV7-2 with TRBJ2-1; TRBD1 matches 7 bases. The CDR3 contains 14 residues. With V trimmed by 6 bases and J by 6 bases, 8 bases remained unmatched. CDR1 is SGHTA, CDR2 FQGNSA, per germline. CDR3 protein: CASRWSRTGNEQFF. CDR3 in DNA: TGTGCCAGCAGGTGGAGTCGGACAGGCAATGAGCAGTTCTTC.

The chain employs TRBV7-6 and TRBJ1-4; 9 bases line up with TRBD1. The CDR3 spans 16 residues. The V gene's germline CDR1 is SGHVS and CDR2 FNYEAQ. V lost 1 base to trimming and J lost 3 bases; unmatched junction nucleotides: 3. The CDR3 sequence is CASSLGYRGPNEKLFF. The CDR3 coding sequence is TGTGCCAGCAGCTTAGGGTACAGGGGGCCTAATGAAAAACTGTTTTTT.